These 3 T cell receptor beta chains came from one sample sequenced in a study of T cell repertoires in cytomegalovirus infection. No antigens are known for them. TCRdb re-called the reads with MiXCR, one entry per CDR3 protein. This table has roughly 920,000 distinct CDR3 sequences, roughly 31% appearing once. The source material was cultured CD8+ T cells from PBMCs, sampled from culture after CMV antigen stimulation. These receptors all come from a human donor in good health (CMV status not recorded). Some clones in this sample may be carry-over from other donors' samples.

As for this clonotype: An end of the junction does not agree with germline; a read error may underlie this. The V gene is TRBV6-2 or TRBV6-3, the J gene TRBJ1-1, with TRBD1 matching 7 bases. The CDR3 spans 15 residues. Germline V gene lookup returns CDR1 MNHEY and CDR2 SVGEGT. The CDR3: CVSSEPGQPNTEAFF. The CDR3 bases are TGTGTCAGCAGTGAACCGGGACAGCCGAACACTGAAGCTTTCTTT.

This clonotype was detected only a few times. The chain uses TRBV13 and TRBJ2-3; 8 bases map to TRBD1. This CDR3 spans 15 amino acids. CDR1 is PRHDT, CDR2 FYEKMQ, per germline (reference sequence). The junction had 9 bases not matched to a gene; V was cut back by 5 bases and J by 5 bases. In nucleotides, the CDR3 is TGTGCCAGCAGCCTAGAGGTGGACAGGGAAGATACGCAGTATTTT. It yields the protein CASSLEVDREDTQYF.

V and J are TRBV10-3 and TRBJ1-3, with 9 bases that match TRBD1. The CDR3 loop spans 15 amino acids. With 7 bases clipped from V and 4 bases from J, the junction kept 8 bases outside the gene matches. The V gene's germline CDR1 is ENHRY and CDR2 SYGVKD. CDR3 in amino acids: CAIKVRTGDGNTIYF. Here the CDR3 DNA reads TGTGCCATCAAAGTAAGGACAGGGGACGGAAACACCATATATTTT.